This T cell receptor beta chain was recorded in a study of T-cell reconstitution after alpha-beta-depleted transplantation in children. Findings and limits, study-wide: Two months or so post-transplant, alpha-beta T cells reportedly derived from several hundred expanded graft clones. Most T-cell counts and diversity one year after the transplant came from T cells that were newly produced. The study traced high day-60 TCRbeta diversity in some patients to surviving recipient T cells and thymic progenitors.

This sample's TCRbeta library carried unique molecular identifier barcodes. TCRdb re-derived calls from the PCR reads in MiXCR, one entry per CDR3 protein. The table has about 180,000 distinct CDR3 sequences, 11% seen once. This clonotype has more than one count but fewer than ten. Its antigen is undetermined. At one boundary the junction diverges from the germline segment, which might be a read error. The CDR3 extends over 16 amino acids. Germline V gene sequence: CDR1 DFQATT, CDR2 SNEGSKA (reference sequence). The sample here was PBMCs, taken before TCRalphabeta/CD19-depleted stem cell transplant. The receptor was derived from a boy between 2 and 10 years old with acute myeloid leukemia, due to receive a stem cell transplant. This chain connects TRBV20-1 to TRBJ2-7; D possibly corresponds to TRBD1 (7 bases). The CDR3 coding sequence is TGCTGTGCTAGAGGCCGACAGGGCGGGGTCTCCTACGAGCAGTACTTC. It specifies CCARGRQGGVSYEQYF.